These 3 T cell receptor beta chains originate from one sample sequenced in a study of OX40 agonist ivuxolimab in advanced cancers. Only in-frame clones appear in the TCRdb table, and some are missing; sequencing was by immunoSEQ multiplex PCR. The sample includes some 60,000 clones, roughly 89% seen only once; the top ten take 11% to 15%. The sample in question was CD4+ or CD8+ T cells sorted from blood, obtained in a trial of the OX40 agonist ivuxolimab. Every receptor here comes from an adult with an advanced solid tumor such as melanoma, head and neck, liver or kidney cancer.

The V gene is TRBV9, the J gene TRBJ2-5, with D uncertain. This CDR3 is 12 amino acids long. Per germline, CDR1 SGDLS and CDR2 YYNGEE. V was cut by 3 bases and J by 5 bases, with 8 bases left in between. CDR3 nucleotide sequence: TGTGCCAGCAGCGGAGTAGGTGAGACCCAGTACTTC. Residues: CASSGVGETQYF.

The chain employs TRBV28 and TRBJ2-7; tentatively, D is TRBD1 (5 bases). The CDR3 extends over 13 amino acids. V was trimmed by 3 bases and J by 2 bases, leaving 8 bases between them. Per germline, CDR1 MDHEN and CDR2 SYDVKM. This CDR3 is CASSLARAYEQYF. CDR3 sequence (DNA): TGTGCCAGCAGTTTGGCCAGGGCCTACGAGCAGTACTTC.

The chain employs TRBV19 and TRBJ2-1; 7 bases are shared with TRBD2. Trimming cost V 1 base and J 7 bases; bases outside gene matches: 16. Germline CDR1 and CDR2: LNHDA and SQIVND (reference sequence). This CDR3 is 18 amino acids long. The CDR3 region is CASSIGFFGGRVGNEQFF. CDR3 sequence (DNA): TGTGCCAGTAGTATAGGGTTTTTTGGCGGGAGAGTGGGAAATGAGCAGTTCTTC.